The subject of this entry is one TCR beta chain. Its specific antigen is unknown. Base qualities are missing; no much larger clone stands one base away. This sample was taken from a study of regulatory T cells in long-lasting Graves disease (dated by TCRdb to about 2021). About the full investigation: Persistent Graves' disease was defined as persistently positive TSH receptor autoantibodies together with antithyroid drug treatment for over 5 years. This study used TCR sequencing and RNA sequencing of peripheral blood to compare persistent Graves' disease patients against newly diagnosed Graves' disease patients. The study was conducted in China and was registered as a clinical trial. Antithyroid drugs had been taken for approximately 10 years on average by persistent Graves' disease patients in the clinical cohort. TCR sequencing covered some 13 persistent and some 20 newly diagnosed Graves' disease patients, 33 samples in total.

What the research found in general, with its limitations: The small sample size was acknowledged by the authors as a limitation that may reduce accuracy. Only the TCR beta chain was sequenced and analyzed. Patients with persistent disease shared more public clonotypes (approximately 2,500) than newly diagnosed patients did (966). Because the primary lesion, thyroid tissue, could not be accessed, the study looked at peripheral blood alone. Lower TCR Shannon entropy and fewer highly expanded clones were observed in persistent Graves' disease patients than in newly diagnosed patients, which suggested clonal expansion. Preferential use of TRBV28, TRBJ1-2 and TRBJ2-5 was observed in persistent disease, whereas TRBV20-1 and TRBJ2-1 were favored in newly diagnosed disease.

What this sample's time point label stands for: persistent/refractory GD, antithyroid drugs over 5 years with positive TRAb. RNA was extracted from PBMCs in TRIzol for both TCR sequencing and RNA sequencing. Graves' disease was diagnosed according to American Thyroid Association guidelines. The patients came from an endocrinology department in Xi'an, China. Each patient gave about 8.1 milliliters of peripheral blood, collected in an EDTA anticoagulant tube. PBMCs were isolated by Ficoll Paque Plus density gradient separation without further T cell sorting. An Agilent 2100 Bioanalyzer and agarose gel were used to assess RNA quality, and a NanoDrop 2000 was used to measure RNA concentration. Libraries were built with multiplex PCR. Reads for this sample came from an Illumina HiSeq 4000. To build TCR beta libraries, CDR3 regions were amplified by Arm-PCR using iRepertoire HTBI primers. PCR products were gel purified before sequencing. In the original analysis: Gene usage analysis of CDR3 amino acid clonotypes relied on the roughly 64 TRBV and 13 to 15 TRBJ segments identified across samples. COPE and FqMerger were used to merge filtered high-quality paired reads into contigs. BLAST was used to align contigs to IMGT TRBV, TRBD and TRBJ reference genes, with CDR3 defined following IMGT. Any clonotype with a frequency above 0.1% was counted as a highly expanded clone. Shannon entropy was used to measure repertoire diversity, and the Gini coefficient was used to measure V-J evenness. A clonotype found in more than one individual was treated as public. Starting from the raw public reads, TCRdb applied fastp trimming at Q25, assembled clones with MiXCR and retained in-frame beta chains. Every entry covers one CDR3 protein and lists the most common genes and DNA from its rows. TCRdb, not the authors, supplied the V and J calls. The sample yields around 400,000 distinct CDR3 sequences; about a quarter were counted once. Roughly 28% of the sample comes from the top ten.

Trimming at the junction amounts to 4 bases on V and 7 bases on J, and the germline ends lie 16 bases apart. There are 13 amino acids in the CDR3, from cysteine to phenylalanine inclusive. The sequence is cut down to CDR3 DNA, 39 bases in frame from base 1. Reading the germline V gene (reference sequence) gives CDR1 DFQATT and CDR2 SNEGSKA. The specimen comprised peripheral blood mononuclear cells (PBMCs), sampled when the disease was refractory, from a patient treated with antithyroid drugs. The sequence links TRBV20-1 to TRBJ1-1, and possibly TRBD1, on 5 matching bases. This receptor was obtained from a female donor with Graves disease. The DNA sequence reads TGCAGTGCTATCCTTCCGGGGACTGATGAAGCTTTCTTT. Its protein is CSAILPGTDEAFF.